Following are 4 T cell receptor beta chains from one sample sequenced in a study of T cells expressing NK-cell markers. TCRdb re-called the 5' RACE reads and catalogs CDR3 proteins one per entry, DNA excluded. The repertoire table contains over 250,000 distinct CDR3 sequences. The sequencing sample was made of blood T cells: a sorted CD56 or NKG2C T cell subset, CD4+ or CD8+ T cells, or bulk PBMC T cells (not recorded which). The receptors were sampled from a woman aged 18-69 years in good health.

The V and J genes are TRBV7-2 and TRBJ2-1; the D call of TRBD2 rests on TCRdb alone, since no DNA is present to check it. The germline CDR1 and CDR2 sequences are SGHTA and FQGNSA. The CDR3 covers 13 residues. This CDR3 is CASSPYTSGEQFF.

The chain joins TRBV5-1 to TRBJ2-1; TCRdb calls TRBD2, which cannot be checked without DNA. This CDR3 is built from 15 residues. Germline CDR1 is SGHRS and CDR2 is YFSETQ. The chain's CDR3 is CASSLGEGSYNEQFF. Together with reference TRBV5-1 and TRBJ2-1, the CDR3 gives the full variable domain: KAGVTQTPRYLIKTRGQQVTLSCSPISGHRSVSWYQQTPGQGLQFLFEYFSETQRNKGNFPGRFSGRQFSNSRSEMNVSTLELGDSALYLCASSLGEGSYNEQFFGPGTRLTVL.

The chain carries TRBV28 and TRBJ2-3. This CDR3 is built from 12 residues. In germline, CDR1 is MDHEN, CDR2 SYDVKM. CDR3 residues: CASLGFTDTQYF.

The CDR3 spells CASSTTYLAGSSYNEQFF. The V gene is TRBV6-2 or TRBV6-3, the J gene TRBJ2-1; lacking DNA, the TRBD2 call made by TCRdb goes unchecked. The CDR3 loop spans 18 amino acids. Germline CDR1 and CDR2: MNHEY and SVGEGT.